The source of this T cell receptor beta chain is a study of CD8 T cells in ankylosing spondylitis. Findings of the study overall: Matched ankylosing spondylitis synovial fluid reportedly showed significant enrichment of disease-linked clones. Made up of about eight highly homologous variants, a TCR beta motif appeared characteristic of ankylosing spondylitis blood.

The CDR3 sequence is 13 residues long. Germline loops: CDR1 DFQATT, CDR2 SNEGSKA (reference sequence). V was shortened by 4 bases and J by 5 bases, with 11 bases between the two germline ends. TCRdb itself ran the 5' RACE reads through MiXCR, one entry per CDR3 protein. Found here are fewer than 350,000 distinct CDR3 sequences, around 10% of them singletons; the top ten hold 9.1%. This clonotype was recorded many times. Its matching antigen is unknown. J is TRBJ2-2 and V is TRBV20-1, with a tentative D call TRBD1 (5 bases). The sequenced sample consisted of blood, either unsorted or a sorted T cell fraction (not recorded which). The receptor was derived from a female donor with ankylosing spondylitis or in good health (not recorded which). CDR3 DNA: TGCAGTGCTACGCCAGGGTCTACCGGGGAGCTGTTTTTT. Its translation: CSATPGSTGELFF.